The clone carrying this T cell receptor beta chain was picked up a small number of times. Its target is not known. This sample was included in a study of regulatory T cells in long-lasting Graves disease. At the level of the study: More than 5 years of antithyroid drugs with positive TSH receptor antibodies defined persistent Graves' disease.

Whole-study findings and limits: Compared with new cases, persistent Graves' patients showed reduced TCR diversity. There was favoring of TRBV28, TRBJ1-2 and TRBJ2-5 in persistent disease.

Documented time point: persistent/refractory GD, antithyroid drugs over 5 years with positive TRAb. Extracted PBMC RNA gave rise to the TCR library. CDR3 regions were amplified by Arm-PCR using iRepertoire HTBI primers to build TCR beta libraries. MiXCR, applied by TCRdb to the multiplex PCR reads, yields one record per CDR3 protein. The table shows about 460,000 distinct CDR3 sequences, with roughly 22% occurring only once. The CDR3 sequence is 13 residues long. CDR1 is LNHDA, CDR2 SQIVND, per germline (reference sequence). The V gene lost 1 base and the J gene lost 8 bases, with 11 bases spanning the gap.

The material sequenced was peripheral blood mononuclear cells (PBMCs), taken when the disease was refractory, from a patient treated with antithyroid drugs. The V gene is TRBV19, the J gene TRBJ2-5; D gene ambiguous. This TCR derives from a female donor with Graves disease. DNA of the CDR3: TGTGCCAGTAGTATAGTTGGGCTCGAAACCCAGTACTTC. As protein: CASSIVGLETQYF. Variable domain in full (rest from reference TRBV19 and TRBJ2-5): DGGITQSPKYLFRKEGQNVTLSCEQNLNHDAMYWYRQDPGQGLRLIYYSQIVNDFQKGDIAEGYSVSREKKESFPLTVTSAQKNPTAFYLCASSIVGLETQYFGPGTRLLVL.